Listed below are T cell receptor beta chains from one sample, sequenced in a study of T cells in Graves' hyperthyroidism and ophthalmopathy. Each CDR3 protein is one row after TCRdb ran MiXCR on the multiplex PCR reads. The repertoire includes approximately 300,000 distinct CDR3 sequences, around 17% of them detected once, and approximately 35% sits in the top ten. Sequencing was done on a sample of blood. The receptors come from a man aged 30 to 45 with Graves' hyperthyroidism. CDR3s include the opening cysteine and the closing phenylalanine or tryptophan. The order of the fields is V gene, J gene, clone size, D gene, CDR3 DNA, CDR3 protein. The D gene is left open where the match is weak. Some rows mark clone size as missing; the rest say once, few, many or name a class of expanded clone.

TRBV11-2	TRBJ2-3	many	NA	TGTGCCAGCAGCTTGGCTAGCTGGCAATCTGATACGCAGTATTTT	CASSLASWQSDTQYF
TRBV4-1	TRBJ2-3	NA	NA	TGCGCCAGCAGCCAAGGGCTAAACACAGATACGCAGTATTTT	CASSQGLNTDTQYF
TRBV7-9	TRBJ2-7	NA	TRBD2	TGTGCCAGCAGCCCCGGACTAGCGGGAGGGTTCTCCTACGAGCAGTACTTC	CASSPGLAGGFSYEQYF
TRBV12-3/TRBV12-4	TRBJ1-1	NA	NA	TGTGCCAGCAGCCCCGTTGGGAACACTGAAGCTTTCTTT	CASSPVGNTEAFF
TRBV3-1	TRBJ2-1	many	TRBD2	TGTGCCAGCAGCCAAGTCCGCATAAGGACTAGCGGCAAAATAGAGCAGTTCTTC	CASSQVRIRTSGKIEQFF
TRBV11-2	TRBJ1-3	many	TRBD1	TGTGCCAGCAGCTTAAGGTTGGGACAGCGAATTCTTACAACTGGAAACACCATATATTTT	CASSLRLGQRILTTGNTIYF
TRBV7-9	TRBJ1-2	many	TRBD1	TGTGCCAGCAGCTTGTCGGGACAGGGTAGCTATGGCTACACCTTC	CASSLSGQGSYGYTF
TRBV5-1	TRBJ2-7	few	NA	TGCGCCAGCAGCCTAAACCAACTAGAACCAGAGCAGTACTTC	CASSLNQLEPEQYF
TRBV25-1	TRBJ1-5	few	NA	TGTGCCAGCAGCAAGACAGAGCAGCCCCAGCATTTT	CASSKTEQPQHF
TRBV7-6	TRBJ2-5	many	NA	TGTGCCAGCAGCTTAAATAACAGACAAGAGACCCAGTACTTC	CASSLNNRQETQYF
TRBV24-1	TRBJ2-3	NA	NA	TGTGCCACCAGTGTTTCCGCAGATACGCAGTATTTT	CATSVSADTQYF
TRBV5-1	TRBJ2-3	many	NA	TGCGCCAGCAGCTTGGAGATCACAGATACGCAGTATTTT	CASSLEITDTQYF
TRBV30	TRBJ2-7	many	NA	TGTGCCTTATCGAGAGGAGCATCCGAGCAGTACTTC	CALSRGASEQYF